Below are 14 T cell receptor beta chains sequenced from a single sample in a study of regulatory T cells in long-lasting Graves disease (dated by TCRdb to the early 2020s). Receptor amplification or capture employed multiplex PCR. The instrument was an Illumina HiSeq 4000. iRepertoire HTBI primers and Arm-PCR amplification of CDR3 regions were used to construct TCR beta libraries. Using fastp trimming at Q25 and MiXCR clonotype assembly, TCRdb reanalyzed the public sequencing data and kept in-frame beta chains. One record per CDR3 amino acid sequence lists the most common genes and DNA. This sample has hundreds of thousands of distinct CDR3 sequences in its table, and about a sixth of those were observed once. The ten largest account for roughly 30% of the sample. The sample's time point label, in plain terms: newly diagnosed GD, antithyroid drugs for less than 3 months. RNA was extracted from PBMCs in TRIzol for both TCR sequencing and RNA sequencing.

These data were likewise used in another study, on T cells in Graves' hyperthyroidism and ophthalmopathy.

The specimen comprised peripheral blood mononuclear cells (PBMCs), sampled at new diagnosis, from a patient treated with antithyroid drugs. The source of these receptors is a man aged 40-49 years with Graves disease. Donor details come from another sample of the same person, matched by shared clones.

This clonotype was seen at least ten times. This chain links TRBV20-1 with TRBJ1-5; D is uncertain. From germline, CDR1 is DFQATT and CDR2 SNEGSKA (reference sequence). The CDR3 sequence is 13 residues long. The V and J ends lost 4 bases and 3 bases respectively, with 10 bases between them. CDR3 residues: CSAIDGYNQPQHF. The DNA of the CDR3 is TGCAGTGCTATCGATGGGTACAATCAGCCCCAGCATTTT.

There are a few counts of this clonotype. V and J are TRBV19 and TRBJ2-3, with D perhaps matching TRBD2 (7 bases). V was trimmed by 6 bases and J by 2 bases, leaving 15 bases between them. This CDR3 has 15 residues. The germline CDR1 and CDR2 sequences are LNHDA and SQIVND (reference sequence). CDR3 protein: CASRERDTPTDTQYF. The CDR3 nucleotides read TGTGCCAGTAGAGAGCGGGACACACCCACAGATACGCAGTATTTT. Looking up the rest from reference TRBV19 and TRBJ2-3 gives the full variable domain: DGGITQSPKYLFRKEGQNVTLSCEQNLNHDAMYWYRQDPGQGLRLIYYSQIVNDFQKGDIAEGYSVSREKKESFPLTVTSAQKNPTAFYLCASRERDTPTDTQYFGPGTRLTVL.

This clonotype appeared a few times. The rearrangement uses TRBV5-1 and TRBJ2-7; D is possibly TRBD2 (6 bases). Per germline, CDR1 SGHRS and CDR2 YFSETQ. V was trimmed by 0 bases and J by 3 bases, leaving 10 bases between them. There are 14 residues in the CDR3. The CDR3 loop is CASSLGTNGYEQYF. CDR3 coding DNA: TGCGCCAGCAGCTTGGGGACTAACGGCTACGAGCAGTACTTC.

In its sample, this clonotype was seen a few times. This sequence joins TRBV20-1 and TRBJ2-2; 7 nucleotides agree with TRBD2. V lost 3 bases, J lost 9 bases, and 7 bases stayed unmatched. The CDR3 consists of 13 residues. Germline loops: CDR1 DFQATT, CDR2 SNEGSKA (reference sequence). CDR3: CSASRGGNRELFF. DNA of the CDR3: TGCAGTGCTAGTCGGGGAGGGAACAGGGAGCTGTTTTTT.

This clonotype was observed many times. The chain recombines TRBV6-1 with TRBJ1-1; 8 bases agree with TRBD1. The V and J ends lost 5 bases and 5 bases, in that order; junction bases with no gene match: 4. The CDR3 is made up of 13 amino acids. Germline values: CDR1 MNHNS, CDR2 SASEGT. CDR3 amino acids: CASSRQGSTEAFF. The CDR3 nucleotides are TGTGCCAGCAGTCGACAGGGGTCAACTGAAGCTTTCTTT.

In this sample, this clonotype turned up a few times. The chain recombines TRBV7-2 with TRBJ2-7, with 8 bases matching TRBD1. V dropped 3 bases and J dropped 0; count of bases not matched to a gene: 4. Germline V gene lookup returns CDR1 SGHTA and CDR2 FQGNSA. The CDR3 is made up of 15 amino acids. CDR3 amino acids: CASSFGQGISYEQYF. The DNA of the CDR3 is TGTGCCAGCAGCTTCGGACAGGGAATCTCCTACGAGCAGTACTTC.

The rearrangement joins TRBV7-9 to TRBJ1-1; tentative D call: TRBD1 (5 bases). V was shortened by 6 bases and J by 4 bases, with 18 bases between the two germline ends. CDR3 length equals 15 residues. Germline V CDR1 and CDR2: SEHNR, FQNEAQ (reference sequence). The CDR3 region is CASRIGAGTATEAFF. For the CDR3, the DNA is TGTGCCAGCAGAATCGGGGCAGGGACGGCCACTGAAGCTTTCTTT. Drawing the rest from reference TRBV7-9 and TRBJ1-1, the complete variable domain is DTGVSQNPRHKITKRGQNVTFRCDPISEHNRLYWYRQTLGQGPEFLTYFQNEAQLEKSRLLSDRFSAERPKGSFSTLEIQRTEQGDSAMYLCASRIGAGTATEAFFGQGTRLTVV.

At least ten counts were recorded for this clonotype. This chain uses TRBV20-1 with TRBJ2-5, with D perhaps matching TRBD2 (6 bases). Trimming cost V 0 bases and J 4 bases, with 15 bases left between them. In germline, CDR1 is DFQATT, CDR2 SNEGSKA (reference sequence). The length of the CDR3 is 15 residues. CDR3 nucleotide sequence: TGCAGTGCTAGAGAAAGTCGGGGGATAGGAGAGACCCAGTACTTC. Translated, it gives CSARESRGIGETQYF.

The chain is built from TRBV20-1 and TRBJ1-1; tentatively, D is TRBD1 (5 bases). V lost 4 bases, J lost 4 bases, and 19 bases lay in between. This CDR3 contains 15 residues. The germline gives CDR1 DFQATT, CDR2 SNEGSKA (reference sequence). The CDR3 DNA reads TGCAGTGCTATCCCAGGGAAAAGGGCGAGCACTGAAGCTTTCTTT. Protein: CSAIPGKRASTEAFF.

This clonotype was detected many times. V is TRBV28 and J is TRBJ2-5, with D possibly matching TRBD1 (5 bases). Trimming pared 7 bases from V and 5 bases from J, leaving 14 bases between. The CDR3 runs 13 residues. Germline CDR1 is MDHEN and CDR2 is SYDVKM. CDR3 nucleotides: TGTGCCAGCAACCCCCCAGGGATGGAGACCCAGTACTTC. It yields the protein CASNPPGMETQYF.

This clonotype has a count of ten or more. V is TRBV2 and J is TRBJ2-1, with a weak D call TRBD2 (6 bases). CDR3 length: 16 amino acids. Per germline, CDR1 SNHLY and CDR2 FYNNEI. V was pared by 6 bases and J by 4 bases, with 19 bases between. CDR3 nucleotide sequence: TGTGCCAGCAGGGTAGGGGTCGGGAGAGGATACAATGAGCAGTTCTTC. Protein sequence: CASRVGVGRGYNEQFF.

At least ten counts were recorded for this clonotype. V gene TRBV28 combines with J gene TRBJ1-2, with D perhaps matching TRBD1 (6 bases). This CDR3 has 15 amino acids. Trimming removed 2 bases from V and 7 bases from J, with 17 bases in between. CDR1 MDHEN and CDR2 SYDVKM come from the germline V gene. CDR3 sequence reads: CASSLPGGASPGYTF. The CDR3 nucleotides read TGTGCCAGCAGTTTACCCGGGGGCGCGTCTCCTGGCTACACCTTC.

Concerning this clonotype: A much larger clonotype is one base distant, so this may be a read error. V usage is TRBV13 and J usage is TRBJ2-1; TRBD1 matches at 8 bases. Germline CDR1 and CDR2: PRHDT and FYEKMQ (reference sequence). The CDR3 contains 13 residues. V was clipped by 7 bases and J by 10 bases; unmatched bases: 9. CDR3 sequence (DNA): TGTGCCAGCAACAGGGGGGTATCCTACGAGCAGTTCTTC. Its protein is CASNRGVSYEQFF. The whole variable domain, filled in from reference TRBV13 and TRBJ2-1, reads AAGVIQSPRHLIKEKRETATLKCYPIPRHDTVYWYQQGPGQDPQFLISFYEKMQSDKGSIPDRFSAQQFSDYHSELNMSSLELGDSALYFCASNRGVSYEQFFGPGTRLTVL.

This clonotype has ten or more counts. This chain links TRBV12-5 with TRBJ1-5; TRBD1 aligns across 9 bases. Germline V gene sequence: CDR1 LGHNT, CDR2 FRNRAP. The J segment lost 1 base and the V segment lost 3 bases, leaving 10 bases of the junction unmatched. CDR3 length: 18 residues. In nucleotides, the CDR3 is TGTGCTAGTGGTTTCTTGGACAGGGGAAGGGGAAGCAATCAGCCCCAGCATTTT. Translation: CASGFLDRGRGSNQPQHF. The full variable domain, with the rest looked up from reference TRBV12-5 and TRBJ1-5, is DARVTQTPRHKVTEMGQEVTMRCQPILGHNTVFWYRQTMMQGLELLAYFRNRAPLDDSGMPKDRFSAEMPDATLATLKIQPSEPRDSAVYFCASGFLDRGRGSNQPQHFGDGTRLSIL.